The 21 T cell receptor beta chains below were found in one sample sequenced in a study of regulatory T cells in long-lasting Graves disease. iRepertoire HTBI primers and Arm-PCR of CDR3 regions built TCR beta libraries. Using its own MiXCR run on the multiplex PCR reads, TCRdb lists one record per CDR3 protein. The data contain about 300,000 distinct CDR3 sequences, 15% to 20% of them singletons. Sample time point: newly diagnosed GD, antithyroid drugs for less than 3 months. The TCR library was prepared using RNA isolated from PBMCs. This specimen consisted of peripheral blood mononuclear cells (PBMCs), obtained at new diagnosis, from a patient treated with antithyroid drugs. Receptors were obtained from a female donor with Graves disease.

This clonotype was seen many times. This chain joins TRBV6-5 and TRBJ2-2; D call uncertain. V lost 2 bases and J 6 bases, leaving 13 bases between the germline ends. CDR3 length: 15 residues. Germline CDR1 reads MNHEY; CDR2 reads SVGAGI. The CDR3 DNA is TGTGCCAGCAGTTACCGTTCGGTGGCCGCCGGGGAGCTGTTTTTT. This translates into CASSYRSVAAGELFF.

Details on this clonotype: Possible read error: a much larger clone is one base away. The chain is built from TRBV7-2 and TRBJ1-5, with D hard to call. The CDR3 extends over 13 amino acids. V lost 7 bases and J lost 3, with 10 bases in between. CDR1 SGHTA and CDR2 FQGNSA come from the germline V gene. CDR3 protein: CASNPMANQPQHF. The CDR3 nucleotides read TGTGCCAGCAACCCAATGGCCAATCAGCCCCAGCATTTT.

In its sample, this clonotype was seen many times. V usage is TRBV28 and J usage is TRBJ2-7; the D gene is possibly TRBD2 (5 bases). V lost 5 bases to trimming and J lost 2 bases, with 10 bases between them. The CDR3 has 13 residues. CDR1 MDHEN and CDR2 SYDVKM come from the germline V gene. CDR3 sequence reads: CASSPPGTYEQYF. The CDR3 nucleotides are TGTGCCAGCAGTCCGCCCGGGACCTACGAGCAGTACTTC.

This clonotype was seen more than once but under ten times. This chain links TRBV2 with TRBJ1-2; 8 bases line up with TRBD1. This CDR3 is built from 14 residues. Germline V gene sequence: CDR1 SNHLY, CDR2 FYNNEI. Trimming cost V 4 bases and J 6 bases; bases outside gene matches: 7. The CDR3 spells CASSGTGSGHGYTF. DNA of the CDR3: TGTGCCAGCAGTGGGACAGGGTCAGGGCATGGCTACACCTTC.

This clonotype came up many times. This chain links TRBV28 with TRBJ1-6; 8 bases align to TRBD1. Germline V gives CDR1 MDHEN, CDR2 SYDVKM. Trimming took 9 bases from V and 0 from J; bases not matched to a gene: 22. The CDR3 has 21 residues. The CDR3 region is CASLGAPKRGQASSYNSPLHF. CDR3 in DNA: TGTGCCAGTCTGGGGGCACCTAAACGGGGACAGGCGAGCTCCTATAATTCACCCCTCCACTTT.

The rearrangement joins TRBV27 to TRBJ2-1, with 10 bases that match TRBD2. The CDR3 contains 20 residues. Germline V gives CDR1 MNHEY, CDR2 SMNVEV (reference sequence). V shed 6 bases and J 8 bases; nucleotides not matched to a gene: 25. CDR3 sequence reads: CASRRMGVGSGRAGFDEQFF. DNA for the CDR3: TGTGCCAGCAGGCGTATGGGGGTTGGCAGCGGGAGGGCCGGGTTCGATGAGCAGTTCTTC.

This clonotype turned up a few times. The CDR3: CASSRLTSGANVLTF. DNA for the CDR3: TGTGCCAGCAGCAGACTCACCTCTGGGGCCAACGTCCTGACTTTC. The V gene is TRBV9, the J gene TRBJ2-6; the D is unclear. The CDR3 has 15 residues. V gave up 4 bases and J gave up 0 bases, with 8 bases separating them. In germline, CDR1 is SGDLS, CDR2 YYNGEE. The variable domain in full, with the rest retrieved from reference TRBV9 and TRBJ2-6, is DSGVTQTPKHLITATGQRVTLRCSPRSGDLSVYWYQQSLDQGLQFLIQYYNGEERAKGNILERFSAQQFPDLHSELNLSSLELGDSALYFCASSRLTSGANVLTFGAGSRLTVL.

This clonotype was seen repeatedly, ten times or more. The genes are TRBV5-6 and TRBJ1-1, with D uncertain. Per germline, CDR1 SGHDT and CDR2 YYEEEE. CDR3 length: 14 amino acids. V lost 2 bases to trimming and J lost 6 bases, with 14 bases between them. The DNA of the CDR3 is TGTGCCAGCAGCTTCCCCTCCCAACGCGCTGAAGCTTTCTTT. It translates to CASSFPSQRAEAFF.

This clonotype was seen ten or more times. The rearrangement links TRBV7-2 to TRBJ2-7; 9 nucleotides agree with TRBD2. From germline, CDR1 is SGHTA and CDR2 FQGNSA. The CDR3 covers 13 residues. V was clipped by 6 bases and J by 7 bases; unmatched bases: 7. The CDR3 DNA is TGTGCCAGCAGTTCTAGCGGGATCGGAGAGCAGTACTTC. Encoded protein: CASSSSGIGEQYF.

This clonotype was detected ten times or more. V usage is TRBV28 and J usage is TRBJ2-3; 11 positions match TRBD1. Germline CDR1 is MDHEN and CDR2 is SYDVKM. The length of the CDR3 is 15 residues. V shed 7 bases, J shed 4 bases, and the junction held 7 bases outside the gene matches. CDR3 coding DNA: TGTGCCAGCACCTTTCGGGACAGGGGGGCAGATACGCAGTATTTT. Amino acids: CASTFRDRGADTQYF.

This clonotype appeared many times. The CDR3 DNA follows: TGTGCCAGCAGCCTCACTTCGGCGGCGGGTTACGAGCAGTACTTC. This encodes CASSLTSAAGYEQYF. The V gene is TRBV11-3, the J gene TRBJ2-7; TRBD2 might be the D (5 bases). The CDR3 loop spans 15 amino acids. With 5 bases removed from V and 4 bases from J, the gap between germline ends came to 18 bases. CDR1 and CDR2 from the germline V gene are SGHNT and YENEEA.

Only a few counts were recorded for this clonotype. The chain employs TRBV5-1 and TRBJ2-2; the D call may be TRBD1 or TRBD2 (5 bases each). Germline CDR1 and CDR2: SGHRS and YFSETQ. CDR3 size: 14 residues. Trimming stripped 4 bases from V and 5 bases from J, with 12 bases between. In nucleotides, the CDR3 is TGCGCCAGCAGCCTGCCTGGGGGTACCGGGGAGCTGTTTTTT. The encoded protein is CASSLPGGTGELFF.

The rearrangement joins TRBV11-1 to TRBJ1-1; no clear D. CDR3 size: 13 residues. Trimming removed 4 bases at V and 8 bases at J, with 14 bases between. Germline loops: CDR1 SGHAT, CDR2 FQDESV (reference sequence). The CDR3 sequence: CASSSTLGREAFF. For the CDR3, the DNA is TGTGCCAGCAGCTCTACCTTAGGACGCGAAGCTTTCTTT.

This clonotype was found many times. The CDR3 DNA reads as TGTGCCAGCAGCCAAGACCCGCGGACTAGCGGGAAAATCGACAATGAGCAGTTCTTC. Its protein is CASSQDPRTSGKIDNEQFF. The chain is built from TRBV3-1 and TRBJ2-1, with 12 positions matching TRBD2. The V gene end was trimmed by 0 bases and the J gene end by 5 bases; junction bases not matched to a gene: 11. Germline CDR1 LGHDT, CDR2 YNNKEL (reference sequence). The CDR3 is 19 amino acids.

This clonotype was seen ten or more times. The chain employs TRBV12-3 or TRBV12-4 and TRBJ2-7, with a weak D call TRBD2 (7 bases). V was clipped by 4 bases and J by 2 bases, with 42 bases between them. CDR3 length: 24 amino acids. The CDR3 here is CASSSIGGGPGVAFPTGGPYEQYF. In nucleotides, the CDR3 is TGTGCCAGCAGTTCGATAGGGGGGGGACCTGGGGTCGCCTTTCCGACGGGCGGGCCCTACGAGCAGTACTTC.

In the case of this clonotype: A far larger clone is one nucleotide away, so this likely arose from a read error. This chain connects TRBV11-1 to TRBJ2-1; 9 nucleotides line up with TRBD2. CDR1 and CDR2 (germline): SGHAT, FQDESV (reference sequence). The CDR3 loop spans 15 amino acids. V dropped 0 bases and J dropped 8; count of bases not matched to a gene: 5. The CDR3 sequence is CASSLAPSGIYEQFF. Here the CDR3 DNA reads TGTGCCAGCAGCTTAGCGCCTAGCGGGATATATGAGCAGTTCTTC.

Many counts were recorded for this clonotype. V and J are TRBV11-3 and TRBJ2-2; no definite D call. Germline loops: CDR1 SGHNT, CDR2 YENEEA. V lost 1 base, J lost 7 bases, and 13 bases lay in between. This CDR3 region has 15 residues. CDR3 DNA sequence: TGTGCCAGCAGCTTAGCGCGTACGCCAGGCGGGGAGCTGTTTTTT. Protein product: CASSLARTPGGELFF.

This clonotype was detected ten times or more. The J gene is TRBJ2-1, the V gene TRBV20-1, with 7 positions matching TRBD2. V lost 3 bases, J lost 8 bases, and 16 bases stayed unmatched. CDR1 DFQATT and CDR2 SNEGSKA come from the germline V gene (reference sequence). The CDR3 extends over 16 amino acids. The CDR3 loop reads CSARSGRAGLIHEQFF. Written as DNA, the CDR3 is TGCAGTGCTAGGTCGGGAAGAGCGGGACTGATCCATGAGCAGTTCTTC.

This clonotype was detected only a few times. The J gene is TRBJ1-3, the V gene TRBV4-1; 10 bases are a match to TRBD1. The V gene end was trimmed by 0 bases and the J gene end by 0 bases; junction bases not matched to a gene: 2. Germline CDR1 MGHRA, CDR2 YSYEKL. The CDR3 contains 17 residues. The CDR3 sequence is CASSQDWTGGSGNTIYF. Written as DNA, the CDR3 is TGCGCCAGCAGCCAAGATTGGACAGGGGGCTCTGGAAACACCATATATTTT.

This clonotype appeared many times. This chain joins TRBV4-1 and TRBJ2-2; D tentatively fits TRBD1 or TRBD2 (5 bases each). V gave up 0 bases and J gave up 4 bases, with 12 bases separating them. From germline, CDR1 is MGHRA and CDR2 YSYEKL. This CDR3 comprises 16 residues. CDR3 sequence (DNA): TGCGCCAGCAGCCAAGATCTGGGACCACGCACCGGGGAGCTGTTTTTT. Translated, it gives CASSQDLGPRTGELFF.

This clonotype was seen more than once but under ten times. This rearrangement joins TRBV9 to TRBJ2-3, with D tentatively TRBD1 (6 bases). This CDR3 comprises 14 residues. Trimming left V 3 bases short and J 3 bases short, with 11 bases between. Germline V gene lookup returns CDR1 SGDLS and CDR2 YYNGEE. CDR3 coding DNA: TGTGCCAGCAGCGGGGGGCGGGCGACAGATACGCAGTATTTT. It encodes CASSGGRATDTQYF.